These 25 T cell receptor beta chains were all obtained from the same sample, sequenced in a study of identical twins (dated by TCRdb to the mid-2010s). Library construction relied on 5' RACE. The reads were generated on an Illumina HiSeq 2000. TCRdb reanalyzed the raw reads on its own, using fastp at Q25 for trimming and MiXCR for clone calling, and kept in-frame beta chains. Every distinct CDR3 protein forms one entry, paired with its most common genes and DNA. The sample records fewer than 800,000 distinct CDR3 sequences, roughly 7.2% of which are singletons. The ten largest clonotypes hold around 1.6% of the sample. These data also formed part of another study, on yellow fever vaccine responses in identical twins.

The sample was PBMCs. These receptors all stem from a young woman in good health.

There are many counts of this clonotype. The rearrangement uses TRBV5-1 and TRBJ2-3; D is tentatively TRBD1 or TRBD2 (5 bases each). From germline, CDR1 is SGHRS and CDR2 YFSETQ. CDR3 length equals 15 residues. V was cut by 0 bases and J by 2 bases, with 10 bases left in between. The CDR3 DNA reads TGCGCCAGCAGCTTGGGGGGGACCGACACAGATACGCAGTATTTT. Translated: CASSLGGTDTDTQYF.

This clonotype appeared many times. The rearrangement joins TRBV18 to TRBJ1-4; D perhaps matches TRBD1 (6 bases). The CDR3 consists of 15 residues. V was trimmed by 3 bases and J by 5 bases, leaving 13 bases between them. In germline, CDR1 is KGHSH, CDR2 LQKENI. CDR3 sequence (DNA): TGTGCCAGCTCACCCCCGGGACAAGCGAATGAAAAACTGTTTTTT. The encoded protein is CASSPPGQANEKLFF.

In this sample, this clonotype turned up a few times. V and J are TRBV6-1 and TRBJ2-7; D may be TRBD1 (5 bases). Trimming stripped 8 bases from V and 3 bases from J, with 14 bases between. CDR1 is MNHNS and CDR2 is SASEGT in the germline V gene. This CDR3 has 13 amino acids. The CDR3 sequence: CASSSGRVYEQYF. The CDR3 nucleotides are TGTGCCAGCTCATCAGGGCGCGTCTACGAGCAGTACTTC.

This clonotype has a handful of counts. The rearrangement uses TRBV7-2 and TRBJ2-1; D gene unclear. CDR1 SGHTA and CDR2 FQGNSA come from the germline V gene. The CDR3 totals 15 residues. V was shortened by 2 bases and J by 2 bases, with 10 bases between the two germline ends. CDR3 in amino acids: CASSLRVAPYNEQFF. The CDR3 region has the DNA TGTGCCAGCAGCTTACGGGTAGCCCCCTACAATGAGCAGTTCTTC.

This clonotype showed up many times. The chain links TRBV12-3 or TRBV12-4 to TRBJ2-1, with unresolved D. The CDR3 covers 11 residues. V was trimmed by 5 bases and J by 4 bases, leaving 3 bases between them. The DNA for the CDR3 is TGTGCCAGCAGTCAATACAATGAGCAGTTCTTC. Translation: CASSQYNEQFF.

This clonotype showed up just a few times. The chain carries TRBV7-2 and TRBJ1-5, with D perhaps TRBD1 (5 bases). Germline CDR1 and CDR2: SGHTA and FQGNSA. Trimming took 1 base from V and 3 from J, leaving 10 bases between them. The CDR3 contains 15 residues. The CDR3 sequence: CASSLGGVVNQPQHF. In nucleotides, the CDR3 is TGTGCCAGCAGCTTAGGAGGGGTAGTCAATCAGCCCCAGCATTTT.

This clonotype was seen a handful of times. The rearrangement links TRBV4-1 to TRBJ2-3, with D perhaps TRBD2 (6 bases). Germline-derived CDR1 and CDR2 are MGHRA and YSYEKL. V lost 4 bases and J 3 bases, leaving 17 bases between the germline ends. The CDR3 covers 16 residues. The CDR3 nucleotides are TGCGCCAGCAGCCCGGGGGTGCGGGGAAGGACAGATACGCAGTATTTT. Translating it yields CASSPGVRGRTDTQYF.

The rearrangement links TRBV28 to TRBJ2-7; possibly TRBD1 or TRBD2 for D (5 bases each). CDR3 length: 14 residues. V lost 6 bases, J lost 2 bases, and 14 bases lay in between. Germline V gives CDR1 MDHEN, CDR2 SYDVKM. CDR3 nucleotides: TGTGCCAGCAGAGATGGGACGGCCACCTACGAGCAGTACTTC. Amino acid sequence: CASRDGTATYEQYF.

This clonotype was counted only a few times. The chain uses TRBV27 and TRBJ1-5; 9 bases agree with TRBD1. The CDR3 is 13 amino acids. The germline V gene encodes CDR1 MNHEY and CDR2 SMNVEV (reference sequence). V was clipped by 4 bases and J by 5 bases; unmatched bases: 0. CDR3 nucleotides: TGTGCCAGCAGTTGGGACAGGGATCAGCCCCAGCATTTT. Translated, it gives CASSWDRDQPQHF.

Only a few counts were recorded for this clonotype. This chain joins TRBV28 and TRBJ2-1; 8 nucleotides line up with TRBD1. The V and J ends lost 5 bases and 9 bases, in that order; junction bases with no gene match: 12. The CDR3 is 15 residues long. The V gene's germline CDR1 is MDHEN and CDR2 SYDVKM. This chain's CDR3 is CASSRVRGPILEQFF. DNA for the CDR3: TGTGCCAGCAGTCGTGTCAGGGGGCCTATTCTTGAGCAGTTCTTC.

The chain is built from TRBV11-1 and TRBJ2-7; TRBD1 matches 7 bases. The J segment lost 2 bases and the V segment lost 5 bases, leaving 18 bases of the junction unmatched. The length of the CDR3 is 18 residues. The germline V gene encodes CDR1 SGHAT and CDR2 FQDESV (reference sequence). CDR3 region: CASSTRQGARWVPYEQYF. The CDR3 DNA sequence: TGTGCCAGCAGCACCCGACAGGGTGCGAGGTGGGTTCCCTACGAGCAGTACTTC.

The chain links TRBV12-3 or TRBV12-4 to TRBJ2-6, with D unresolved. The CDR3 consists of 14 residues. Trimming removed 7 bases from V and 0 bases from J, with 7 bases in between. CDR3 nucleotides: TGTGCCAGCAAACCAGGCTCTGGGGCCAACGTCCTGACTTTC. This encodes CASKPGSGANVLTF.

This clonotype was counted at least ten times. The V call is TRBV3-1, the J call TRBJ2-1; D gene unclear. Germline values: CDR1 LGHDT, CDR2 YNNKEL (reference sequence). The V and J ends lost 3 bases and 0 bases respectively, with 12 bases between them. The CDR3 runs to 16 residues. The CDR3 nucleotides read TGTGCCAGCAGCCATTCGGCGGCCGTCTCCTACAATGAGCAGTTCTTC. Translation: CASSHSAAVSYNEQFF.

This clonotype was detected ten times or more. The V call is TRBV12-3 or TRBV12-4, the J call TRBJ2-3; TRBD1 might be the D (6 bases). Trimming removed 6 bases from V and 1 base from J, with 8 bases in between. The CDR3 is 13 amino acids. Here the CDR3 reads CASSRQGTDTQYF. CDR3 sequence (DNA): TGTGCCAGCAGCCGACAGGGCACAGATACGCAGTATTTT.

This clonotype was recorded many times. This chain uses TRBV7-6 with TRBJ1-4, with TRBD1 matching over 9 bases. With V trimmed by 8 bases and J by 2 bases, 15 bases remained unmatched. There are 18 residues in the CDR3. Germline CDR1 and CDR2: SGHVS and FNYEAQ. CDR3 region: CASQPQGTGIFTNEKLFF. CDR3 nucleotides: TGTGCCAGCCAACCACAGGGGACAGGGATCTTCACTAATGAAAAACTGTTTTTT.

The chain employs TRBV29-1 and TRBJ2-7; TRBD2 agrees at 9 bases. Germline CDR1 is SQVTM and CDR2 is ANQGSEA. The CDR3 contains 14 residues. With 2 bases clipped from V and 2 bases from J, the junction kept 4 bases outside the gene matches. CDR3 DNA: TGCAGCGTTGAAAAAGCGGGAGGTACCTACGAGCAGTACTTC. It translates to CSVEKAGGTYEQYF.

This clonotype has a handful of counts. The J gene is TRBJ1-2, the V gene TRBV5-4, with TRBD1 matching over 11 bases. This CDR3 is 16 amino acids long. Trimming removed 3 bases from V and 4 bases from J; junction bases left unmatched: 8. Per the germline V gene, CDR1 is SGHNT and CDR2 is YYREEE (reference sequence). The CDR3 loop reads CASSSIGQGAVYGYTF. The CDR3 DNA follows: TGTGCCAGCAGCTCCATAGGACAGGGGGCTGTCTATGGCTACACCTTC.

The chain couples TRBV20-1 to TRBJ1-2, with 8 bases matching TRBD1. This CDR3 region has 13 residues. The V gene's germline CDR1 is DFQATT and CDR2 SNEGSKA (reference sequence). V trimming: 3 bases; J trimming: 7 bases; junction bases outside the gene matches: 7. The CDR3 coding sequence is TGCAGTGCTAGGGACACAGGGGGATTTGGCTACACCTTC. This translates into CSARDTGGFGYTF.

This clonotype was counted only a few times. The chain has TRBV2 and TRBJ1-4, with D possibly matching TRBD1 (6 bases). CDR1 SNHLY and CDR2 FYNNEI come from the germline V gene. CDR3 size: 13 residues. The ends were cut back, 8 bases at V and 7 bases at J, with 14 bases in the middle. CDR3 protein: CASGVQGFEKLFF. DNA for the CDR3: TGTGCCAGCGGGGTTCAGGGGTTTGAAAAACTGTTTTTT.

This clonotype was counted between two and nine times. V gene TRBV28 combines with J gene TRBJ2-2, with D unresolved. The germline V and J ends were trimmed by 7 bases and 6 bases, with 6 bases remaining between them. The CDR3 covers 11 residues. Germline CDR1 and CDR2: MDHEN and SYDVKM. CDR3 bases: TGTGCCAGCATGGCCGCCGGGGAGCTGTTTTTT. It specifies CASMAAGELFF.

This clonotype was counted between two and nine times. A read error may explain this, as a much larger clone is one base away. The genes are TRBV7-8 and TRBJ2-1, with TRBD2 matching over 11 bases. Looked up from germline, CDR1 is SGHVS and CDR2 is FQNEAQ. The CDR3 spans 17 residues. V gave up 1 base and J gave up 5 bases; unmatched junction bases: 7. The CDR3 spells CASSLVAGGPANNEQFF. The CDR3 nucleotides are TGTGCCAGCAGCTTAGTAGCGGGAGGGCCGGCGAACAATGAGCAGTTCTTC.

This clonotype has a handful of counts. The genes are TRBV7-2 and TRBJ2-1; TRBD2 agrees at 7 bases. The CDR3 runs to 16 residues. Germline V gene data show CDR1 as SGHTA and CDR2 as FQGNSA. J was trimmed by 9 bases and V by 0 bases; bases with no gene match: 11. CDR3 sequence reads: CASSLAAGAGSGEQFF. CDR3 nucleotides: TGTGCCAGCAGCTTAGCGGCTGGAGCGGGGTCCGGTGAGCAGTTCTTC.

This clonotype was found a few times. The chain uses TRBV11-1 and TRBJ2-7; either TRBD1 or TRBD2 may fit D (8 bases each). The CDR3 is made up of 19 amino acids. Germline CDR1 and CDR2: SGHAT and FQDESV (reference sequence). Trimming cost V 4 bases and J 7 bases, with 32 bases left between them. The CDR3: CASSSTRTGILAERLEQYF. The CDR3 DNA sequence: TGTGCCAGCAGCTCCACGAGGACAGGGATACTAGCGGAACGGCTGGAGCAGTACTTC. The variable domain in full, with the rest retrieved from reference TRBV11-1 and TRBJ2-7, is EAEVAQSPRYKITEKSQAVAFWCDPISGHATLYWYRQILGQGPELLVQFQDESVVDDSQLPKDRFSAERLKGVDSTLKIQPAELGDSAMYLCASSSTRTGILAERLEQYFGPGTRLTVT.

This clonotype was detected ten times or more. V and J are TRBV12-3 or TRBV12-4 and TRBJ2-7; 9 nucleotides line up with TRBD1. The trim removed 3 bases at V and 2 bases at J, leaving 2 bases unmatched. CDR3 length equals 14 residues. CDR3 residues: CASSLGDRAYEQYV. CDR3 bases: TGTGCCAGCAGTTTGGGGGACAGGGCCTACGAGCAGTACGTC.

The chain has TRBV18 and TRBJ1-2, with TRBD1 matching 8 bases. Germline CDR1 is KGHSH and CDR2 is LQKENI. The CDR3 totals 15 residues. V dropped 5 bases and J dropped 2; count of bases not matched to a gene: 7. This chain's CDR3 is CASSVDRVKNYGYTF. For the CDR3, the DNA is TGTGCCAGCTCAGTGGACAGGGTTAAGAACTATGGCTACACCTTC. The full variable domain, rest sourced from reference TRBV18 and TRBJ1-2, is NAGVMQNPRHLVRRRGQEARLRCSPMKGHSHVYWYRQLPEEGLKFMVYLQKENIIDESGMPKERFSAEFPKEGPSILRIQQVVRGDSAAYFCASSVDRVKNYGYTFGSGTRLTVV.